Reported below is one TCR beta chain. Its antigen is not identified. Patients all relapsed after autologous stem cell transplantation, and there was variation in brentuximab vedotin exposure. Assay used: immunoSEQ multiplex PCR; TCRdb lists only in-frame clones, some missing. The table lists around 34,000 clones, approximately 82% of them singletons. The data were obtained in a study of PD-1 blockade in classical Hodgkin lymphoma. Study-wide points: It was among complete responders that baseline diversity resembled that of newly diagnosed patients. Sources of repertoire differences remain undefined, possibly disease activity or prior therapy. Anyone who began nivolumab under 1 year after ASCT was excluded. Newly diagnosed patients reportedly had lower baseline TCR diversity than healthy donors.

V was pared by 6 bases and J by 9 bases, with 21 bases between. Germline V gene sequence: CDR1 MNHNS, CDR2 SASEGT. The CDR3 loop spans 15 amino acids. Source: peripheral blood mononuclear cells (PBMCs), taken before the second cycle of nivolumab. The sequence was obtained from a human donor with classical Hodgkin lymphoma. The chain is built from TRBV6-1 and TRBJ1-3; TRBD1 is a possible D gene (5 bases). CDR3 nucleotide sequence: TGTGCCAGCAGCTACAGGAACCCGGCTGGTGGCACCATATATTTT. Amino acid sequence: CASSYRNPAGGTIYF.